These T cell receptor beta chains were read from a single sample in a study of metastatic and nonmetastatic thyroid tumors. TCRdb reprocessed the PCR reads using MiXCR. The sample yields about 38,000 clones, less than 60% seen once. Sample: tumor tissue. The receptors come from a male donor with papillary thyroid cancer or a benign thyroid nodule (not recorded which). Some clones in this sample may be carry-over from other donors' samples. Both conserved end residues are trimmed from each CDR3.

>TRBV6-1
ASSEASGTDTQY
>TRBV28
ASSLSGVGELF
>TRBV28
ASARGSYGYT
>TRBV9
ASSGQEPGQPQH
>TRBV11-3
ASSFGTEAF
>TRBV30
AWSGTARQETQY
>TRBV9
ASSVDGGANTGELF
>TRBV5-1
ASSLVPDRGSSYEQY
>TRBV19
ASSMDSSGWSDTQY
>TRBV27
ASSRTGMGVGYT
>TRBV12-3/TRBV12-4
ASSLGAWPQH
>TRBV7-9
ASSTSDSPWDEQY
>TRBV6-1
ASRRIAASYEQY
>TRBV30
AWSPSGELF
>TRBV9
ASSVGQRGYT
>TRBV18
ASSPLEAVNTEAF
>TRBV20-1
SARPSLQSRELF
>TRBV9
ASSVGAGDEAF
>TRBV4-2
ASIGNTGELF
>TRBV3-1
ASSSSEGAKFYEQY
>TRBV2
ASSGTPSGRSHEQY
>TRBV5-6
ASSLGENPLSGELF
>TRBV28
ASRTSSGRGNTGELF
>TRBV28
ASSNVEGQGYYEQY
>TRBV5-4
ASRSSGELF
>TRBV5-5
ASSLARGSNYEQY
>TRBV18
ASSRGSPQPQH
>TRBV28
ASREEANNYEQY